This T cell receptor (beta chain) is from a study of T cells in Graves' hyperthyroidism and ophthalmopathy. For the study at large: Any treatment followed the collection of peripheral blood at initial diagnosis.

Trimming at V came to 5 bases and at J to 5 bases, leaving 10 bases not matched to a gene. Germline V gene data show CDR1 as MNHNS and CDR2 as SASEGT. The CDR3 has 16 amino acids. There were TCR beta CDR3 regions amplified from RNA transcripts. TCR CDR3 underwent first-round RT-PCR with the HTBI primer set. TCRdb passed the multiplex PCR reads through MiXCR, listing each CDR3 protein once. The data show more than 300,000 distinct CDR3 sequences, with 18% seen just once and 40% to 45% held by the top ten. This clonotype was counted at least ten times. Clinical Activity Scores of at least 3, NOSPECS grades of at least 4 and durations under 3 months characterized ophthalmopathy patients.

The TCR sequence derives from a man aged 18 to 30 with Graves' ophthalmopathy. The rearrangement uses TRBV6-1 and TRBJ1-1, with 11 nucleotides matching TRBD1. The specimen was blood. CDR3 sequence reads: CASSHGTGGIHTEAFF. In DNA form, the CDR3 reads TGTGCCAGCAGTCACGGGACAGGGGGAATACATACTGAAGCTTTCTTT.